Shown below are 8 T cell receptor beta chains from a single sample sequenced in a study of T cell responses to AZD1222 COVID-19 vaccine. Assay: immunoSEQ multiplex PCR; the TCRdb copy retains only in-frame clones and omits some. The sample records around 270,000 clones, 90% to 95% being singletons. The starting material was peripheral blood, obtained 28 days after the second AZD1222 dose. All receptors derive from an adult who received the AZD1222 COVID-19 vaccine.

The V and J genes are TRBV28 and TRBJ1-6, with 9 bases fitting TRBD1. In germline, CDR1 is MDHEN, CDR2 SYDVKM. The V and J ends lost 6 bases and 5 bases, in that order; junction bases with no gene match: 5. The CDR3 is 15 amino acids. The CDR3 DNA sequence: TGTGCCAGCAGGGTCCGGGACAGGGATAATTCACCCCTCCACTTT. This sequence encodes CASRVRDRDNSPLHF. The full variable domain, completed using reference TRBV28 and TRBJ1-6, is DVKVTQSSRYLVKRTGEKVFLECVQDMDHENMFWYRQDPGLGLRLIYFSYDVKMKEKGDIPEGYSVSREKKERFSLILESASTNQTSMYLCASRVRDRDNSPLHFGNGTRLTVT.

The chain couples TRBV18 to TRBJ1-1, with TRBD1 as a possible D gene (6 bases). V lost 3 bases, J lost 0 bases, and 17 bases lay in between. The germline gives CDR1 KGHSH, CDR2 LQKENI. The CDR3 consists of 17 residues. CDR3 in amino acids: CASSPYLWTALNTEAFF. The CDR3 DNA reads as TGTGCCAGCTCACCTTACTTGTGGACAGCCTTGAACACTGAAGCTTTCTTT.

The V and J genes are TRBV14 and TRBJ1-1; tentative D call: TRBD1 (5 bases). The CDR3 covers 14 residues. CDR1 SGHDN and CDR2 FVKESK come from the germline V gene. V was shortened by 1 base and J by 5 bases, with 11 bases between the two germline ends. Here the CDR3 DNA reads TGTGCCAGCAGCCAAGCTGGAGACAGAACTGAAGCTTTCTTT. This gives the protein CASSQAGDRTEAFF.

The J gene is TRBJ2-7, the V gene TRBV27, with 8 bases fitting TRBD2. The CDR3 has 15 amino acids. Germline CDR1 MNHEY, CDR2 SMNVEV (reference sequence). With V trimmed by 5 bases and J by 3 bases, 9 bases remained unmatched. The CDR3: CASSAPGTRLYEQYF. The DNA of the CDR3 is TGTGCCAGCAGTGCTCCGGGGACTAGACTCTACGAGCAGTACTTC.

V and J are TRBV4-1 and TRBJ2-7; the D gene is possibly TRBD2 (5 bases). Germline-derived CDR1 and CDR2 are MGHRA and YSYEKL. Trimming removed 1 base from V and 1 base from J, with 11 bases in between. The CDR3 runs 15 residues. CDR3 DNA sequence: TGCGCCAGCAGCCAAGGCCTTTTAGCGTCCTACGAGCAGTACTTC. This gives the protein CASSQGLLASYEQYF.

This sequence joins TRBV24-1 and TRBJ1-2; D remains ambiguous. Trimming took 11 bases from V and 5 from J, leaving 14 bases between them. Germline CDR1 is KGHDR and CDR2 is SFDVKD. This CDR3 spans 12 amino acids. Here the CDR3 DNA reads TGTGCCATCTCGTCCGACCTATATGGCTACACCTTC. This gives the protein CAISSDLYGYTF.

The genes are TRBV5-5 and TRBJ1-1; no clear D gene. The germline CDR1 and CDR2 sequences are SGHKS and YYEKEE (reference sequence). There are 12 residues in the CDR3. V was trimmed by 4 bases and J by 5 bases, leaving 9 bases between them. This CDR3 reads CASSDGKTEAFF. CDR3 sequence (DNA): TGTGCCAGCAGCGACGGGAAAACTGAAGCTTTCTTT. The entire variable domain, with the rest obtained from reference TRBV5-5 and TRBJ1-1, is as follows: DAGVTQSPTHLIKTRGQQVTLRCSPISGHKSVSWYQQVLGQGPQFIFQYYEKEERGRGNFPDRFSARQFPNYSSELNVNALLLGDSALYLCASSDGKTEAFFGQGTRLTVV.

The chain recombines TRBV3-1 (or the pseudogene TRBV3-2) with TRBJ1-2, with D unclear. The germline V gene encodes CDR1 LGHDT and CDR2 YNNKEL (reference sequence). This CDR3 contains 12 residues. Trimming shortened V by 2 bases and J by 7 bases, and 8 bases separated the two germline ends. The CDR3 coding sequence is TGTGCCAGCAGCCAAAGGTCGGGTGGCTACACCTTC. As protein: CASSQRSGGYTF.